A single sample is the source of the 2 T cell receptor beta chains below, sequenced in a study of cytomegalovirus exposure and HLA in healthy donors. Profiling relied on immunoSEQ multiplex PCR, and the TCRdb table lists in-frame clones only, not all of them. The table shows about 58,000 clones, with 90% occurring only once. Source material: PBMCs. These receptor sequences come from a man between 18 and 35 years old in good health and CMV-seronegative.

This chain uses TRBV7-2 with TRBJ2-5; TRBD2 matches at 10 bases. The CDR3 is 14 amino acids. Germline CDR1 is SGHTA and CDR2 is FQGNSA. V lost 3 bases and J lost 5; bases outside the gene matches: 3. The CDR3 nucleotides read TGTGCCAGCAGCTTGAGTAGCGGGAGGGAGACCCAGTACTTC. Translated: CASSLSSGRETQYF.

The rearrangement joins TRBV28 to TRBJ2-7; 15 nucleotides agree with TRBD2. Germline assignment: CDR1 MDHEN and CDR2 SYDVKM. The CDR3 is 16 residues long. Trimming cost V 0 bases and J 5 bases; bases outside gene matches: 2. The CDR3 sequence: CASSLWGLAGGDEQYF. The DNA for the CDR3 is TGTGCCAGCAGTTTATGGGGACTAGCGGGAGGTGACGAGCAGTACTTC.